The next 10 T cell receptor beta chains were all read from a single sample in a study of sequential checkpoint blockade in melanoma. Produced via immunoSEQ multiplex PCR; TCRdb's table is partial and in-frame only. Of tens of thousands of clones in the sample, around 70% were seen once. Stated treatment: randomized to nivolumab then ipilimumab (arm A) or the reverse (arm B). The material was CD8+ T cells sorted from blood (inferred from file names), obtained from a patient given nivolumab and ipilimumab in sequence. The origin of the receptors is a human donor with melanoma.

This clone came up a few times. The gene calls are TRBV19 and TRBJ2-3; the match to TRBD2 covers 11 bases. There are 16 residues in the CDR3. Trimming removed 5 bases from V and 2 bases from J; junction bases left unmatched: 6. CDR1 is LNHDA, CDR2 SQIVND, per germline (reference sequence). CDR3 sequence: CASSLAGGAFTDTQYF. The CDR3 DNA reads TGTGCCAGTAGTTTAGCGGGGGGGGCCTTCACAGATACGCAGTATTTT.

This clone appeared a single time. In the same sample, other DNA sequences code for this CDR3. The chain couples TRBV19 to TRBJ2-2; 7 bases line up with TRBD1. V gave up 7 bases and J gave up 6 bases; unmatched junction bases: 11. The CDR3 contains 15 residues. CDR1 LNHDA and CDR2 SQIVND come from the germline V gene (reference sequence). CDR3 sequence: CASIASGGSAGELFF. CDR3 nucleotides: TGTGCCAGTATTGCTTCAGGGGGATCGGCCGGGGAGCTGTTTTTT.

The chain combines TRBV5-4 with TRBJ2-5; perhaps TRBD2 as D (6 bases). V gave up 4 bases and J gave up 1 base, with 8 bases separating them. CDR3 length equals 13 residues. Germline V gene lookup returns CDR1 SGHNT and CDR2 YYREEE (reference sequence). DNA of the CDR3: TGTGCCAGCAGCCGGGACTTCCAAGAGACCCAGTACTTC. Amino acid sequence: CASSRDFQETQYF.

CDR3 bases: TGTGCCAGCAGTATCGGGACAGGGGGCCGAAATGAGCAGTTCTTC. Its protein product is CASSIGTGGRNEQFF. The chain has TRBV27 and TRBJ2-1, with 12 bases aligning to TRBD1. The CDR3 contains 15 residues. The V gene's germline CDR1 is MNHEY and CDR2 SMNVEV (reference sequence). The junction had 6 bases not matched to a gene; V was cut back by 5 bases and J by 7 bases.

The rearrangement joins TRBV9 to TRBJ2-2; D is possibly TRBD2 (5 bases). Per germline, CDR1 SGDLS and CDR2 YYNGEE. The V end was cut by 3 bases, the J end by 0 bases, with 15 bases between. The CDR3 has 17 residues. CDR3 loop: CASSDDSLRANTGELFF. The DNA for the CDR3 is TGTGCCAGCAGCGATGACTCCCTGAGGGCGAACACCGGGGAGCTGTTTTTT.

This clone was found a few times. V is TRBV2 and J is TRBJ2-5; 8 nucleotides agree with TRBD1. The CDR3 has 21 residues. The trim removed 6 bases at V and 0 bases at J, leaving 24 bases unmatched. Germline-derived CDR1 and CDR2 are SNHLY and FYNNEI. CDR3 residues: CASSDKPDRASNSFYQETQYF. CDR3 DNA: TGTGCCAGCAGCGATAAACCGGACAGGGCCTCAAATTCTTTTTACCAAGAGACCCAGTACTTC.

The chain is built from TRBV27 and TRBJ2-7; a possible D gene is TRBD2 (7 bases). Per the germline V gene, CDR1 is MNHEY and CDR2 is SMNVEV (reference sequence). Between the trimmed V and J ends, which lost 3 bases and 9 bases, there was a span of 24 bases. The CDR3 sequence is 16 residues long. The DNA of the CDR3 is TGTGCCAGCAGTTTTTTAAGGGGGGGTACCGACACCGGGCAGTACTTC. Amino acids: CASSFLRGGTDTGQYF.

The chain links TRBV6-6 to TRBJ1-2; D is ambiguous. Trimming left V 0 bases short and J 10 bases short, with 15 bases between. Looked up from germline, CDR1 is MNHNY and CDR2 is SVGAGI (reference sequence). This CDR3 is built from 14 residues. CDR3 residues: CASSYSEGDNDYTF. The CDR3 DNA follows: TGTGCCAGCAGTTACTCTGAGGGAGATAATGACTACACCTTC.

V is TRBV6-6 and J is TRBJ1-1, with D unclear. In germline, CDR1 is MNHNY, CDR2 SVGAGI (reference sequence). Trimming took 2 bases from V and 11 from J, leaving 15 bases between them. CDR3 size: 13 residues. The CDR3 sequence is CASSYPRSYWAFF. In nucleotides, the CDR3 is TGTGCCAGCAGTTACCCCCGGAGCTACTGGGCTTTCTTT.

This chain connects TRBV7-9 to TRBJ2-6, with D maybe TRBD1 (6 bases). CDR3 length: 18 residues. The V and J ends lost 6 bases and 0 bases respectively, with 18 bases between them. Germline V gene data show CDR1 as SEHNR and CDR2 as FQNEAQ (reference sequence). CDR3 loop: CASRGLGDTYSGANVLTF. The CDR3 DNA follows: TGTGCCAGCAGGGGTCTGGGGGACACCTACTCTGGGGCCAACGTCCTGACTTTC.